This T cell receptor beta chain appears in the sequencing data of a study of blood T cell repertoires in COVID-19. Across the whole study: There were acute and convalescent COVID-19 samples, and they came from the United States, Italy and Spain.

Clones were sequenced by immunoSEQ multiplex PCR, and TCRdb holds only the in-frame ones, with some missing. The sample shows tens of thousands of clones, roughly 79% of them seen only once. CDR3 length: 15 amino acids. The V gene's germline CDR1 is SGHTA and CDR2 FQGTGA. V lost 5 bases, J lost 5 bases, and 12 bases stayed unmatched. This chain joins TRBV7-3 and TRBJ2-7; TRBD2 matches 7 bases. This TCR was sampled from a human donor with active or convalescent COVID-19. The donor label of this sample is uncertain. The sample taken for sequencing was peripheral blood. The CDR3 loop reads CASSPSGEGRDEQYF. The CDR3 DNA is TGTGCCAGCAGCCCGAGTGGGGAGGGTCGCGACGAGCAGTACTTC.